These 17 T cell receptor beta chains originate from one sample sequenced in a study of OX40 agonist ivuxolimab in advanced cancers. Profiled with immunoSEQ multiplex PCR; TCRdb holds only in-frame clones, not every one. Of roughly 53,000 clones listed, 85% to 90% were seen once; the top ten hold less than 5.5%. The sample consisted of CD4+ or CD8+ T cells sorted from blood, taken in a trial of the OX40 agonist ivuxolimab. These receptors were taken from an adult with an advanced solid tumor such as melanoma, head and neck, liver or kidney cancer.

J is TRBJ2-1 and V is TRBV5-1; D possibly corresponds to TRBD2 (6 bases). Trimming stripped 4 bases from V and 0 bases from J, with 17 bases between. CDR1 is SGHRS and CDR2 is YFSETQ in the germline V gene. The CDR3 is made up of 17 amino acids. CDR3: CASSVYSSVSSYNEQFF. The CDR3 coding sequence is TGCGCCAGCAGCGTATATTCTAGCGTGAGCTCCTACAATGAGCAGTTCTTC.

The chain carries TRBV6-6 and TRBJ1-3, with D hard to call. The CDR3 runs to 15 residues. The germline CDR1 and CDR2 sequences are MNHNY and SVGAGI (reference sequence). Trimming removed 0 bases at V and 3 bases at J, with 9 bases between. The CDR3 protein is CASSYSGQHGNTIYF. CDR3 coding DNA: TGTGCCAGCAGTTACTCCGGGCAGCATGGAAACACCATATATTTT.

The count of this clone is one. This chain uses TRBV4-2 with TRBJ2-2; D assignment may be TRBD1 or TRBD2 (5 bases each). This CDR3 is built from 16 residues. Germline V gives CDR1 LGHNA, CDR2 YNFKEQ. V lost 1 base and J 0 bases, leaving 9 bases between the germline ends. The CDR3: CASSQGQGPNTGELFF. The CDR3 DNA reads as TGTGCCAGCAGCCAAGGCCAGGGACCGAACACCGGGGAGCTGTTTTTT.

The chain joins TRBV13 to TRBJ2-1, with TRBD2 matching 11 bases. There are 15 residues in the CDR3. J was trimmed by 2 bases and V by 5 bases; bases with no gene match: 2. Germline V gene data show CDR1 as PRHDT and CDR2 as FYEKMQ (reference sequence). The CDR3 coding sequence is TGTGCCAGCAGCCGACTAGCGGGAACCTACAATGAGCAGTTCTTC. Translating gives CASSRLAGTYNEQFF. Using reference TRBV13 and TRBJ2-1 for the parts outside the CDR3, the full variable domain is AAGVIQSPRHLIKEKRETATLKCYPIPRHDTVYWYQQGPGQDPQFLISFYEKMQSDKGSIPDRFSAQQFSDYHSELNMSSLELGDSALYFCASSRLAGTYNEQFFGPGTRLTVL.

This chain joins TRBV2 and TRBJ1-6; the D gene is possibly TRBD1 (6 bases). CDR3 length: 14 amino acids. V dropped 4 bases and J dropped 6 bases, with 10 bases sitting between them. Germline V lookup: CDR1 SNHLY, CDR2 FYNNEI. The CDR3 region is CASSVQGPNSPLHF. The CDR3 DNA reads TGTGCCAGCAGTGTACAGGGTCCTAATTCACCCCTCCACTTT. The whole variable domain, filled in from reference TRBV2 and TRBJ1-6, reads EPEVTQTPSHQVTQMGQEVILRCVPISNHLYFYWYRQILGQKVEFLVSFYNNEISEKSEIFDDQFSVERPDGSNFTLKIRSTKLEDSAMYFCASSVQGPNSPLHFGNGTRLTVT.

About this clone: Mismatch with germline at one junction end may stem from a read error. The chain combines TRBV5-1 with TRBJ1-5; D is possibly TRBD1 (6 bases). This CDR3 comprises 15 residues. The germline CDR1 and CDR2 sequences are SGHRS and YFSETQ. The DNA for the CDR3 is TGCACCAGCAGCTTGGAAGGGGGGCAAAATCAGCCCCAGCATTTT. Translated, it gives CTSSLEGGQNQPQHF.

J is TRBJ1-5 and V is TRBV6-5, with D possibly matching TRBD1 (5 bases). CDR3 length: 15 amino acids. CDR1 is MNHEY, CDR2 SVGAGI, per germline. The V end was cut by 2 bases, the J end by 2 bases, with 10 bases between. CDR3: CASSYAGGGNQPQHF. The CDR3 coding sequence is TGTGCCAGCAGTTACGCGGGGGGGGGCAATCAGCCCCAGCATTTT.

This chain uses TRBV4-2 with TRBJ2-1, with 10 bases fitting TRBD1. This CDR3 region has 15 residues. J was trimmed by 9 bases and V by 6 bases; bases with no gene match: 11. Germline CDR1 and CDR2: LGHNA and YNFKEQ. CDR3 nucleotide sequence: TGTGCCAGCAGGGCTTGGACAGGGGGTGGAAGTGAGCAGTTCTTC. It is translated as CASRAWTGGGSEQFF.

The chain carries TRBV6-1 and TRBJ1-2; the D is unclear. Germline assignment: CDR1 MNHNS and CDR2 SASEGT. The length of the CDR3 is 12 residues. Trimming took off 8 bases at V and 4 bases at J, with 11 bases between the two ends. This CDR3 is CASCLEVYGYTF. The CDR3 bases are TGTGCCAGCTGTCTGGAGGTCTATGGCTACACCTTC.

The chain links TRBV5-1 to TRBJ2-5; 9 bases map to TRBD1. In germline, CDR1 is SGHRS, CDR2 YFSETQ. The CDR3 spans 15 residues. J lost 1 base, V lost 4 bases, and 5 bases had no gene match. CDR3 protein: CASSRRDRVQETQYF. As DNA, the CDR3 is TGCGCCAGCAGCAGGAGGGACAGGGTCCAAGAGACCCAGTACTTC. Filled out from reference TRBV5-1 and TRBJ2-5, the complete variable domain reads KAGVTQTPRYLIKTRGQQVTLSCSPISGHRSVSWYQQTPGQGLQFLFEYFSETQRNKGNFPGRFSGRQFSNSRSEMNVSTLELGDSALYLCASSRRDRVQETQYFGPGTRLLVL.

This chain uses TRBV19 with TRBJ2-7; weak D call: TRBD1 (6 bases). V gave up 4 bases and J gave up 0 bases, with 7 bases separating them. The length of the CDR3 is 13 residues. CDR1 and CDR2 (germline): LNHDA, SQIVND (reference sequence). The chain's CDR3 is CASSRDNSYEQYF. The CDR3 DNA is TGTGCCAGTAGTAGGGACAACTCCTACGAGCAGTACTTC.

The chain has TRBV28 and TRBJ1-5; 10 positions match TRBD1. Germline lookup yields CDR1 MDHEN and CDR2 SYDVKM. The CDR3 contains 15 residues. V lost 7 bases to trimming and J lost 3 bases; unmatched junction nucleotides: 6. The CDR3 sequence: CASISGTGVNQPQHF. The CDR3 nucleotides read TGTGCCAGCATTTCCGGGACAGGGGTCAATCAGCCCCAGCATTTT.

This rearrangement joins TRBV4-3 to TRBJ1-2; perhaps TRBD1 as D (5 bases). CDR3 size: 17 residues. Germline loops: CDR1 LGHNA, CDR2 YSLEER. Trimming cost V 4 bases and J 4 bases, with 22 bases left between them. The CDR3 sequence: CASSLTARDGGSYGYTF. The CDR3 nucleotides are TGCGCCAGCAGCCTCACCGCCCGGGACGGCGGATCCTATGGCTACACCTTC.

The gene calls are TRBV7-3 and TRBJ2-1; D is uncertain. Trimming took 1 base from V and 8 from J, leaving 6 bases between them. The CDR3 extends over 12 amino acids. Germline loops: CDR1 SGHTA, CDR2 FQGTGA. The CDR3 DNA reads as TGTGCCAGCAGCTTAAAGGGCCATGAGCAGTTCTTC. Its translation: CASSLKGHEQFF.

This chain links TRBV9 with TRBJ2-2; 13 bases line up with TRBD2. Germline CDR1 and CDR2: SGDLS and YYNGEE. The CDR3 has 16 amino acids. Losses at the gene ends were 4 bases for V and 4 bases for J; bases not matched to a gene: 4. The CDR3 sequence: CASSLRTSGGTGELFF. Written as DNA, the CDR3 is TGTGCCAGCAGCCTTCGGACTAGCGGGGGCACCGGGGAGCTGTTTTTT.

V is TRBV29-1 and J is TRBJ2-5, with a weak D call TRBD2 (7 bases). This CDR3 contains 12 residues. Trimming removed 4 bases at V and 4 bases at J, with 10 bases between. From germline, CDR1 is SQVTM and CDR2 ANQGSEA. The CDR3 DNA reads TGCAGCGTTGGGGGGGGGCGAGAGACCCAGTACTTC. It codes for CSVGGGRETQYF. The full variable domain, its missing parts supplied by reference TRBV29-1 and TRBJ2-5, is SAVISQKPSRDICQRGTSLTIQCQVDSQVTMMFWYRQQPGQSLTLIATANQGSEATYESGFVIDKFPISRPNLTFSTLTVSNMSPEDSSIYLCSVGGGRETQYFGPGTRLLVL.

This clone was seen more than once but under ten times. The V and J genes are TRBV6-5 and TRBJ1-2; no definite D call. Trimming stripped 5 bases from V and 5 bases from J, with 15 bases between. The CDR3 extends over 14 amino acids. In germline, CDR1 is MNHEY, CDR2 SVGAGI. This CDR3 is CASSDRTTIYGYTF. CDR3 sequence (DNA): TGTGCCAGCAGTGACCGGACTACAATTTATGGCTACACCTTC.